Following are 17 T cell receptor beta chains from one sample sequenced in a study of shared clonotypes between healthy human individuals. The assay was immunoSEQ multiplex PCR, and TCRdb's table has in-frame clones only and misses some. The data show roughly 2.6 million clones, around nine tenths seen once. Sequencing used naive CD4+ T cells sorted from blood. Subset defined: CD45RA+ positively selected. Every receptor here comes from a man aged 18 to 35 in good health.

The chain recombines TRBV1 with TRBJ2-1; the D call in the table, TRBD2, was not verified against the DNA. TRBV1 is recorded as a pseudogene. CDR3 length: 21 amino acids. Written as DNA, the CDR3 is TGCACCAGCAGCCAAGTAACCCAGCGGGAACTAATAGCCTACCCCTACAATGAGCAGTTCTTC. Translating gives CTSSQVTQRELIAYPYNEQFF.

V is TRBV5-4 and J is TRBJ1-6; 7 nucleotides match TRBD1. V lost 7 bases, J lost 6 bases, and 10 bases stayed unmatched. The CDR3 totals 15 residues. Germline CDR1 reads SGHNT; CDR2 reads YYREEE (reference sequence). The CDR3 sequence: CASSNLGTVNSPLHF. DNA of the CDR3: TGTGCCAGCTCGAACCTCGGGACAGTTAATTCACCCCTCCACTTT.

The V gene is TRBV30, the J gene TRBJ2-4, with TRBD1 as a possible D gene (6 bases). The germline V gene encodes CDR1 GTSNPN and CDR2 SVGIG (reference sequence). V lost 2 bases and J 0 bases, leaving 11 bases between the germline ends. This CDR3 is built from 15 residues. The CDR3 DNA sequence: TGTGCCTGGAGTAATGGACAGCTAGCCAAAAACATTCAGTACTTC. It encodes CAWSNGQLAKNIQYF.

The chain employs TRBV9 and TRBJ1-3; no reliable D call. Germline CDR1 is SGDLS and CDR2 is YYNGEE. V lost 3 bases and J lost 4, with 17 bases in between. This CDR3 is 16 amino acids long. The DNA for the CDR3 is TGTGCCAGCAGCGCGAGAGAGGGAATGGGGGGAAACACCATATATTTT. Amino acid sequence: CASSAREGMGGNTIYF.

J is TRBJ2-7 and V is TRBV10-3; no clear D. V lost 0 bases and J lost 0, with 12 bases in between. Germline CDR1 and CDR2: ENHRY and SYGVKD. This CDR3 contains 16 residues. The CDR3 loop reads CAISESQRKASYEQYF. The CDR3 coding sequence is TGTGCCATCAGTGAGTCACAAAGAAAGGCCTCCTACGAGCAGTACTTC.

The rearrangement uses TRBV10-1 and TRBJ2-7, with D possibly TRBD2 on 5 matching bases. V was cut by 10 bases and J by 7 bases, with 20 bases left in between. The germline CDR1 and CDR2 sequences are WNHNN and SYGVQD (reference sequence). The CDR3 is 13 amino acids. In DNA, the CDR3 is TGCGCCACCCCTAGAGGGAGTTCGGGGGAGCAGTACTTC. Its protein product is CATPRGSSGEQYF.

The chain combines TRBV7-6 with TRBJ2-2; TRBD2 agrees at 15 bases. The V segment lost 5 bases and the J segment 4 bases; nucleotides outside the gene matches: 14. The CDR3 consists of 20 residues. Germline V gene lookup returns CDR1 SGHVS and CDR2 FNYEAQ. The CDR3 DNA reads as TGTGCCAGCAGCCTAGGGACTAGCGGGGGGCCTCTCTACCTCACCGGGGAGCTGTTTTTT. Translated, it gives CASSLGTSGGPLYLTGELFF.

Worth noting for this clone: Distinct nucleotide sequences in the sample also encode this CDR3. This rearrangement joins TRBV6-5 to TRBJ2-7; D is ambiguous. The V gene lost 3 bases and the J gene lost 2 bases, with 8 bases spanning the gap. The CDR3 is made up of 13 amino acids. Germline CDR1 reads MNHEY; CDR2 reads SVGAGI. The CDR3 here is CASSYRETYEQYF. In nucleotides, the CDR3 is TGTGCCAGCAGTTATCGCGAGACCTACGAGCAGTACTTC.

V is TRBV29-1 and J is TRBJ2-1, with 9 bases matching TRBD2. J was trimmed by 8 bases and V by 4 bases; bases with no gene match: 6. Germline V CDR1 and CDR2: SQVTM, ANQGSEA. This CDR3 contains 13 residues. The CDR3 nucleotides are TGCAGCGTTGGTGGGACTAGCTATCATGAGCAGTTCTTC. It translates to CSVGGTSYHEQFF.

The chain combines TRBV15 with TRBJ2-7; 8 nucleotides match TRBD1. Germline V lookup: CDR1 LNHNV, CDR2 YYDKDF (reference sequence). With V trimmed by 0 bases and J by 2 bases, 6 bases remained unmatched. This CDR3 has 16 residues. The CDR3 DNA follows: TGTGCCACCAGCAGAGATCGTATGACAGGGGCCTACGAGCAGTACTTC. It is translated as CATSRDRMTGAYEQYF.

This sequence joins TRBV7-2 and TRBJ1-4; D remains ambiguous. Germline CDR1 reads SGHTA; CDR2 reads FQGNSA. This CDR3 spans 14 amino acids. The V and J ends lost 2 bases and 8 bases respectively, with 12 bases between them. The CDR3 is CASSLTRVREKLFF. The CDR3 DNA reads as TGTGCCAGCAGCTTAACCCGGGTTCGCGAAAAACTGTTTTTT.

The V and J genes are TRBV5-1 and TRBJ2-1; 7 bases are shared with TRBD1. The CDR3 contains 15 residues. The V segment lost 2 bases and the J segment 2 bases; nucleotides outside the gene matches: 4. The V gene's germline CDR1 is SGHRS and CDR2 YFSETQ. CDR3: CASSFPGGTYNEQFF. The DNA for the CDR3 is TGCGCCAGCAGCTTCCCAGGGGGTACCTACAATGAGCAGTTCTTC.

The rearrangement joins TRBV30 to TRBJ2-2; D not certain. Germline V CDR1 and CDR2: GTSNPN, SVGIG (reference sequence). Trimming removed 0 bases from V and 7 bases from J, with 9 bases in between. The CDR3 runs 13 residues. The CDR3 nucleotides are TGTGCCTGGAGTGTACTTGGGTACGGGGAGCTGTTTTTT. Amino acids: CAWSVLGYGELFF.

CDR3 amino acids: CASSGLTGGELFF. Written as DNA, the CDR3 is TGTGCCAGTAGTGGGCTCACAGGAGGGGAGCTGTTTTTT. This chain uses TRBV19 with TRBJ2-2; D is perhaps TRBD1 (5 bases). The germline V gene has CDR1 LNHDA and CDR2 SQIVND (reference sequence). The CDR3 has 13 residues. Trimming removed 5 bases at V and 8 bases at J, with 12 bases between.

The CDR3 DNA reads TGCGCCAGCAGCGCTCCACTAGCGGGGGGCACAGATACGCAGTATTTT. It is translated as CASSAPLAGGTDTQYF. The chain combines TRBV5-1 with TRBJ2-3; 11 bases are shared with TRBD2. The CDR3 is 16 residues long. Germline values: CDR1 SGHRS, CDR2 YFSETQ. With V trimmed by 4 bases and J by 1 base, 5 bases remained unmatched.

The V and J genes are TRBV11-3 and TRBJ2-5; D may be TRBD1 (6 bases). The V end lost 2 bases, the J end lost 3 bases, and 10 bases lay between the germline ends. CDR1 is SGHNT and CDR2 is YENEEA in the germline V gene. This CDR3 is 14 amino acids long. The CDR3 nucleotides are TGTGCCAGCAGCTTACAAGGGGGAGAAGAGACCCAGTACTTC. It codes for CASSLQGGEETQYF.

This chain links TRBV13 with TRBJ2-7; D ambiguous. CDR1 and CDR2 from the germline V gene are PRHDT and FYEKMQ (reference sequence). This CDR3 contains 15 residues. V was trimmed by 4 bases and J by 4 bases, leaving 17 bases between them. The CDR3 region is CASSSSTGFDYEQYF. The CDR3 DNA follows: TGTGCCAGCAGCTCAAGTACCGGGTTCGATTACGAGCAGTACTTC.